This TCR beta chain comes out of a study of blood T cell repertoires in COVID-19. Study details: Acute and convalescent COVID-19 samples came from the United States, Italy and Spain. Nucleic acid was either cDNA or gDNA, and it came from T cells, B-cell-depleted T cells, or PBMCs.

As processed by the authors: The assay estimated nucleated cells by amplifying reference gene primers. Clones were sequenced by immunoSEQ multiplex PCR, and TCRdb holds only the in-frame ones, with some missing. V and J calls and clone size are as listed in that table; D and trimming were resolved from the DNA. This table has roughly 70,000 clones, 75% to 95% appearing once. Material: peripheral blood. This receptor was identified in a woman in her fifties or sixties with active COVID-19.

CDR3 bases: TGCGCCAGCAGTGAGTCTCTAGCGGTATACGAGCAGTACTTC. Encoded protein: CASSESLAVYEQYF. The chain joins TRBV10-2 to TRBJ2-7; 7 bases match TRBD2. The CDR3 totals 14 residues. Germline CDR1 WSHSY, CDR2 SAAADI. Trimming removed 0 bases from V and 4 bases from J; junction bases left unmatched: 3.